This is a list of T cell receptor beta chains from one sample in a study of glioma-infiltrating T cells. Via MiXCR, TCRdb re-called the multiplex PCR reads, giving one row per CDR3 protein. The sample shows 300,000 to 450,000 distinct CDR3 sequences, 41% of them seen only once. Material for sequencing was glioma tissue, nonneoplastic brain tissue, or PBMCs (not recorded which). These receptors were obtained from a human donor with low-grade glioma or glioblastoma, undergoing nonglioma brain surgery, or in good health (not recorded which). Each CDR3 is given with its conserved first and last residue. Fields, in order: clone size, D gene, J gene, V gene, CDR3 DNA, CDR3 protein. The D gene is left open where the match is weak. Size is omitted from some rows. Given values are once, few, many or a class for expanded clones.

few | . | TRBJ1-2 | TRBV27 | TGTGCCAGCAGTACCCTACAGGGACGAAACTATGGCTACACCTTC | CASSTLQGRNYGYTF
. | . | TRBJ2-7 | TRBV25-1 | TGTGCCAGCAGCCCCGGCGCAACCTGCGAGCAGTACTTC | CASSPGATCEQYF
many | . | TRBJ2-7 | TRBV7-2 | TGTGCCAGCAGCTCAGCCGTCTCCTACGAGCAGTACTTC | CASSSAVSYEQYF
. | TRBD2 | TRBJ2-1 | TRBV3-1 | TGTGCCAGCAGCCCAAGAGATCGGGGAGGGCCAAAGTACAATGAGCAGTTCTTC | CASSPRDRGGPKYNEQFF
. | . | TRBJ2-3 | TRBV7-2 | TGTGCCAGCAGGAGAGGTGGCACAGATACGCGGTATTTT | CASRRGGTDTRYF
. | . | TRBJ1-5 | TRBV28 | TGTGCCAGCAGTTTACCCAGTGGCAGGGATGGTACACATCAGCCCCAGCATTTT | CASSLPSGRDGTHQPQHF
few | . | TRBJ2-2 | TRBV27 | TGTGCCAGCAGTCTCCGGGCCGGGAGCGGGGAGCTGTTTTTT | CASSLRAGSGELFF
. | . | TRBJ1-4 | TRBV28 | TGTGCCAGCAGTCGATGGGGAACGAATGAAAAACTGTTTTTT | CASSRWGTNEKLFF
many | TRBD1 | TRBJ1-1 | TRBV28 | TGTGCCAGCAGTTCACAGGGGGCTCCGAACACTGAAGCTTTCTTT | CASSSQGAPNTEAFF
. | TRBD2 | TRBJ2-3 | TRBV20-1 | TGCAGTGCTCCGGCGGGAGGTTACACAGATACGCAGTATTTT | CSAPAGGYTDTQYF
. | . | TRBJ1-1 | TRBV29-1 | TGCAGCGTTGTGGGCCGTTTAAACACTGAAGCTTTCTTT | CSVVGRLNTEAFF
few | TRBD1 | TRBJ1-1 | TRBV6-5 | TGTGCCAGCAGTTACTTGTGGGACAGCAGAAGTTACACTGAAGCTTTCTTT | CASSYLWDSRSYTEAFF
few | TRBD1 | TRBJ2-7 | TRBV7-3 | TGTGCCAGCAGCTCACAGGGGAAGCAGTACTTC | CASSSQGKQYF
. | . | TRBJ1-2 | TRBV28 | TGTGCCAGCAGCCTATATAGTTCTTGGATGACTGGCTACACCTTC | CASSLYSSWMTGYTF
. | . | TRBJ1-4 | TRBV7-2 | TGTGCCAGCAGCCCAAGGGCGACTAATGAAAAACTGTTTTTT | CASSPRATNEKLFF
. | . | TRBJ2-2 | TRBV6-6 | TGTGCCAGTAGCGGGACAGGGCTGACCGGGGAGCTGTTTTTT | CASSGTGLTGELFF
few | . | TRBJ1-1 | TRBV20-1 | TGCAGTGCCGATTCCCCTTCAGGGCTCAACACTGAAGCTTTCTTT | CSADSPSGLNTEAFF
. | . | TRBJ2-7 | TRBV4-2 | TGTGCCAGCAGCCAAGGTACAGTCTCCTACGAGCAGTACTTC | CASSQGTVSYEQYF
. | . | TRBJ2-1 | TRBV18 | TGTGCCAGCTCCGGGCGGGGCAGCCTGATGAGGGAGCAGTTCTTC | CASSGRGSLMREQFF
few | TRBD1 | TRBJ2-3 | TRBV7-2 | TGTGCCAGCAGCTTAGGGGACAGGCAGTATTTT | CASSLGDRQYF
. | TRBD2 | TRBJ2-5 | TRBV24-1 | TGTGCCACCAGTGACCGGACTAGCGGGACGCCCTACAATGAGCAGTACTTC | CATSDRTSGTPYNEQYF
few | TRBD2 | TRBJ2-1 | TRBV20-1 | TGCAGTGCGGGTACTAGCGGGAGCTCCTACAATGAGCAGTTCTTC | CSAGTSGSSYNEQFF
. | TRBD1 | TRBJ1-2 | TRBV2 | TGTGCCAGCAGTGAGGGACAGGGATTCTATGGCTACACCTTC | CASSEGQGFYGYTF
. | . | TRBJ2-2 | TRBV20-1 | TGCAGTGCTAGAGGCCGGTTGAACACCGGGGAGCTGTTTTTT | CSARGRLNTGELFF
few | TRBD1 | TRBJ2-5 | TRBV12-3/TRBV12-4 | TGTGCCAGCAGCGCAGGGACAGGGGGCCTCCAAGAGACCCAGTACTTC | CASSAGTGGLQETQYF
once | TRBD1 | TRBJ2-7 | TRBV28 | TGTGCCAGCAGTTACGGACAGGGACCCATCTACGAGCAGTACTTC | CASSYGQGPIYEQYF
few | TRBD2 | TRBJ2-3 | TRBV25-1 | TGTGCCAGCAGTAATGCTAGCGGGAGTTCGGATACGCAGTATTTT | CASSNASGSSDTQYF
. | . | TRBJ2-1 | TRBV6-1 | TGTGCCAGCAGTCTTGACCTGTACAATGAGCAGTTCTTC | CASSLDLYNEQFF
many | . | TRBJ1-1 | TRBV15 | TGTGCCACCAGCAGAGGGGGTACTGAAGCTTTCTTT | CATSRGGTEAFF
. | TRBD2 | TRBJ2-2 | TRBV27 | TGTGCCGGCAGTCTACCGACTAGCGGGAGCCCCAACACCGGGGGGCTGTTTTTT | CAGSLPTSGSPNTGGLFF
. | TRBD1 | TRBJ2-2 | TRBV4-1 | TGCGCCAGCAGCCGACAGGGCGCTTCGACCGGGGAGCTGTTTTTT | CASSRQGASTGELFF
. | . | TRBJ1-4 | TRBV2 | TGTGCCAGCAGGATCAGGATTCTAAGTCTCGGAAAACTGTTTTTT | CASRIRILSLGKLFF
. | TRBD2 | TRBJ2-7 | TRBV10-3 | TGTGCCATCAGTGCGGTCGGACTAGCGGCCGAGCAGTACTTC | CAISAVGLAAEQYF
few | . | TRBJ1-1 | TRBV7-9 | TGTGCCAGCAGCATCCGGGCCGTATACACTGAAGCTTTCTTT | CASSIRAVYTEAFF
. | . | TRBJ2-1 | TRBV20-1 | TGCAGTGCTAGAGATAGGGGGCTAGCGGCCTTCGCGGGCAATGAGCAGTTCTTC | CSARDRGLAAFAGNEQFF
once | . | TRBJ2-2 | TRBV27 | TGTGCCAGCACTCCCGTGGGGGCAGGGCCCGGTACCGGGGAGCTGTTTTTT | CASTPVGAGPGTGELFF
. | . | TRBJ2-5 | TRBV7-3 | TGTGCCAGCAGCTTAGGCATCTTCAATAGGGAGACCCAGTACTTC | CASSLGIFNRETQYF
many | . | TRBJ2-7 | TRBV6-5 | TGTGCCAGCAGTTACCTCCAGGGTGGCGAGCAGTACTTC | CASSYLQGGEQYF
many | . | TRBJ1-1 | TRBV6-2/TRBV6-3 | TGTGCCAGCAGTGGAGGACCCCTGAACACTGAAGCTTTCTTT | CASSGGPLNTEAFF
few | TRBD2 | TRBJ2-1 | TRBV28 | TGTGCCAGTGCCCCTCCGGGAGGGCCCTCCTACAATGAGCAGTTCTTC | CASAPPGGPSYNEQFF
. | . | TRBJ2-3 | TRBV7-9 | TGTGCCAGCAGCTTAGGGGGAGCAGATACGCGGTATTTT | CASSLGGADTRYF
. | TRBD1 | TRBJ2-1 | TRBV6-9 | TGTGCCAGCAGTTACCCGGGACAGGGGATTACCTACGAGCAGTTCTTC | CASSYPGQGITYEQFF
. | . | TRBJ2-1 | TRBV6-4 | TGTGCCAGCTCGCAGGCGTCTAGCACGAGCAATGAGCAGTTCTTC | CASSQASSTSNEQFF
many | TRBD1 | TRBJ2-5 | TRBV4-2 | TGTGCCAGCAGCCAATTGACAGGGGAAAGGTCGGCCCAGTACTTC | CASSQLTGERSAQYF